The sequence of this T cell receptor beta chain was determined in a study of tumor-infiltrating lymphocytes in primary liver carcinoma. Study results and caveats: Tumors significantly exceeded blood in top-250-clone fraction (p = 0.039). Lower overlap was observed for tumor-adjacent and tumor-blood pairs relative to tumor region pairs.

From unsorted bulk tissue weighing roughly 17-31 mg, DNA and RNA were co-extracted. All patients had surgically resected primary liver carcinoma. Researchers took samples from five separate regions of each tumor. In this sample, this clonotype turned up many times. Its matching antigen is unknown. Synthesis of TCR beta cDNA was carried out from approximately 470 ng total RNA with a constant-region primer. Slightly modified ARM-PCR with three nested multiplex PCR rounds yielded TCR beta libraries. Use of TRBV1-TRBV30 forward primers with a C-beta reverse primer characterized the first two PCR rounds, which lasted around 10 cycles each. TCRdb processed the multiplex PCR reads anew with MiXCR; each CDR3 protein has one entry. The sample lists tens of thousands of distinct CDR3 sequences, 72% seen once, with approximately 19% in the top ten. V was cut by 5 bases and J by 3 bases, with 5 bases left in between. Germline V gene sequence: CDR1 SEHNR, CDR2 FQNEAQ (reference sequence). The CDR3 length is 12 residues.

The receptor was isolated from a man aged 35-49 years with primary liver carcinoma and hepatitis B virus infection. This chain uses TRBV7-9 with TRBJ1-5, with D unclear. The source material was liver tumor tissue from sampling region 1. Subset denoted: tumor region T1, superior pole. CDR3 region: CASSRDNQPQHF. The CDR3, as DNA: TGTGCCAGCAGCCGAGACAATCAGCCCCAGCATTTT. The full variable domain, its missing parts supplied by reference TRBV7-9 and TRBJ1-5, is DTGVSQNPRHKITKRGQNVTFRCDPISEHNRLYWYRQTLGQGPEFLTYFQNEAQLEKSRLLSDRFSAERPKGSFSTLEIQRTEQGDSAMYLCASSRDNQPQHFGDGTRLSIL.